The T cell receptor (beta chain) under discussion was sequenced for a study of T cell responses to AZD1222 COVID-19 vaccine. This CDR3 comprises 13 residues. Germline CDR1 reads GTSNPN; CDR2 reads SVGIG (reference sequence). Libraries were prepared by immunoSEQ multiplex PCR; TCRdb keeps only in-frame clonotypes and omits some of them. The sample has under 130,000 clones, around 80% seen once. Whole-study results and caveats: Recipients of two AZD1222 doses showed rising Spike-specific TCR breadth and depth. Spike as a whole was targeted by vaccine-associated CD4 TCRs, dominant at 160-218 and 743-854. AZD1222 recipients seropositive at baseline numbered only 5 to 7. As reported, nearly half of all spike-specific TCRs target variant regions that are unmutated.

On this clone: Its antigen is not known.

The clonotype was recovered from an adult in good health. J is TRBJ2-3 and V is TRBV30; 9 bases fit TRBD2. The sequencing used peripheral blood, collected on day 0 of AZD1222 vaccination. This CDR3 reads CVLERGGTDTQYF. The CDR3 region has the DNA TGTGTCTTGGAGCGGGGGGGCACAGATACGCAGTATTTT.